This T cell receptor beta chain comes out of a study of shared T cell receptors in the human thymus. Sequenced by immunoSEQ multiplex PCR; TCRdb stores in-frame clones only, minus some. This sample has hundreds of thousands of clones, with 80% to 90% found just once. Germline values: CDR1 SGHRS, CDR2 YFSETQ. The V end was cut by 5 bases, the J end by 2 bases, with 23 bases between. CDR3 size: 18 residues. This sample was also put to use in a study of human thymus T cells.

The genes are TRBV5-1 and TRBJ2-1; tentative D call: TRBD1 (8 bases). The origin of this receptor is a girl under two years old with a congenital heart defect. The material sequenced was thymocytes. The CDR3: CASRDFEETGGAYNEQFF. In nucleotides, the CDR3 is TGCGCCAGCAGAGATTTCGAAGAAACAGGGGGGGCCTACAATGAGCAGTTCTTC.